A selection of T cell receptor beta chains follows, all from one sample in a study of T-cell memory formation after mild COVID-19. TCRdb processed the 5' RACE reads anew with MiXCR; each CDR3 protein has one entry. There are about half a million distinct CDR3 sequences in the sample; roughly 18% occur only once, and 12% lies in the top ten. Material: PBMCs or a T cell subset sorted from them (not recorded which). These receptors were collected from an adult woman who had mild COVID-19 (a few samples of this study predate the infection). Cell type and time point are not known. The CDR3 runs from the conserved cysteine through the conserved F or W. D genes are given only for firm matches. Rows give clone size only sometimes, using once, few, many, or a class for an expanded clone.

D	V	size	J	DNA	CDR3
-	TRBV5-1	few	TRBJ2-7	TGCGCCAGCAGCTTGCAGGGCCGATATTCCTACGAGCAGTACTTC	CASSLQGRYSYEQYF
TRBD2	TRBV11-2	-	TRBJ2-2	TGTGCCAGCAGCCCCCTTTCTAGCGGGAGTCAGAATGGGGAGCTGTTTTTT	CASSPLSSGSQNGELFF
-	TRBV30	few	TRBJ1-6	TGTGCCTGGAGTTATCGCCTATCATTAGCTAATTCACCCCTCCACTTT	CAWSYRLSLANSPLHF
-	TRBV27	few	TRBJ1-5	TGTGCCAGCAGTCTCGGCGGATTCGACCAGCCCCAGCATTTT	CASSLGGFDQPQHF
TRBD1	TRBV7-9	-	TRBJ1-1	TGTGCCAGCAGTCCGAAGGGGGCGGTGAACACTGAAGCTTTCTTT	CASSPKGAVNTEAFF
TRBD2	TRBV6-5	-	TRBJ2-2	TGTGCCAGCAGTTACCGGACTAGCGGGAGTTTCCCCGGGGAGCTGTTTTTT	CASSYRTSGSFPGELFF
-	TRBV12-3/TRBV12-4	-	TRBJ2-1	TGTGCCAGCAGAGGCAACAGATACCTTCGCAATGAGCAGTTCTTC	CASRGNRYLRNEQFF
-	TRBV13	-	TRBJ2-7	TGTGCCAGCAGTTCACCGGACCGGGGCGAGCAGTACTTC	CASSSPDRGEQYF
-	TRBV11-2	-	TRBJ2-7	TGTGCCAGCAGCTTAGGGAGGGCGTCCTCCTACGAGCAGTACTTC	CASSLGRASSYEQYF
-	TRBV6-5	-	TRBJ1-2	TGTGCCAGCAGCCTGGCCGGACTGGGTGACTATGGCTACACCTTC	CASSLAGLGDYGYTF
-	TRBV6-1	few	TRBJ1-2	TGTGCCAGCAGTGACCACGCTGCGGCAGGGGCTGGTGGCTACACCTTC	CASSDHAAAGAGGYTF
TRBD1	TRBV9	once	TRBJ1-1	TGTGCCAGCAGCGCATGGGGACAGGTGAACACTGAAGCTTTCTTT	CASSAWGQVNTEAFF
-	TRBV5-1	-	TRBJ2-1	TGCGCCAGCAGCGCAGGGGACATAGACAATGAGCAGTTCTTC	CASSAGDIDNEQFF
TRBD2	TRBV12-3/TRBV12-4	many	TRBJ2-3	TGTGCCAGCAGCGAAGCGGGGGCAGATACGCAGTATTTT	CASSEAGADTQYF
-	TRBV12-3/TRBV12-4	-	TRBJ2-1	TGTGCCAGCAGTTTTAGACTACCGAACTACAATGAGCAGTTCTTC	CASSFRLPNYNEQFF
-	TRBV7-9	-	TRBJ1-3	TGTGCCAGCAGCTTAACGGACAGCCCAGGGTCTGGAAACACCATATATTTT	CASSLTDSPGSGNTIYF
TRBD2	TRBV7-8	-	TRBJ2-1	TGTGCCAGCAGCCTAGTCGCTAGCGGGATGAGGAATGAGCAGTTCTTC	CASSLVASGMRNEQFF
TRBD1	TRBV4-3	-	TRBJ2-3	TGCGCCAGCAGCCAAGCCGGGACAGGGGTGTGGGTGCAGTATTTT	CASSQAGTGVWVQYF
-	TRBV5-5	-	TRBJ2-5	TGTGCCAGCAGCTTGGGACTTCAGACCCAGTACTTC	CASSLGLQTQYF
-	TRBV12-3/TRBV12-4	-	TRBJ2-3	TGTGCCAGCAGTTTAGCGCCTGGACGAAATACGCAGTATTTT	CASSLAPGRNTQYF
TRBD1	TRBV6-6	-	TRBJ1-1	TGTGCCAGCAGAAGGACAGGGGTCGGCACTGAAGCTTTCTTT	CASRRTGVGTEAFF
-	TRBV5-1	-	TRBJ1-5	TGCGCCAGCAGCTTTGACGGGGATCAGCCCCAGCATTTT	CASSFDGDQPQHF
-	TRBV15	-	TRBJ2-1	TGTGCCACCAGCAGGCTGATTCGACCGGGGGATGAGCAGTTCTTC	CATSRLIRPGDEQFF
-	TRBV12-5	-	TRBJ2-4	TGTGCTAGTGCTCTTAGTCTAGCCAAAAACATTCAGTACTTC	CASALSLAKNIQYF
TRBD1	TRBV20-1	-	TRBJ2-7	TGCAGTGCTAGAGATACGAACAGGGGATTGAACGAGCAGTACTTC	CSARDTNRGLNEQYF
-	TRBV18	-	TRBJ2-7	TGTGCCAGCTCACCACCGGGACTCCCATACGAGCAGTACTTC	CASSPPGLPYEQYF
TRBD1	TRBV2	few	TRBJ1-2	TGTGCCAGCAGAGAGCCGGGACAGGGGGACTACACCTTC	CASREPGQGDYTF
-	TRBV7-9	-	TRBJ2-1	TGTGCCAGCAGCTCCCTAAACTCCCGGCGGTCGGATGAGCAGTTCTTC	CASSSLNSRRSDEQFF
-	TRBV20-1	-	TRBJ2-7	TGCAGTACCCGGACAGTCTCCTACGAGCAGTACTTC	CSTRTVSYEQYF
-	TRBV4-3	-	TRBJ2-2	TGCGCCAGCAGCCCGAGACGGCAGGGGTTTAACACCGGGGAGCTGTTTTTT	CASSPRRQGFNTGELFF
-	TRBV3-1	-	TRBJ2-2	TGTGCCAGCAGCCAAGGGTCAGGGACCGGGGAGCTGTTTTTT	CASSQGSGTGELFF
-	TRBV19	-	TRBJ2-7	TGTGCCAGTAGTCGCTGGTTGGGGCCATACGAGCAGTACTTC	CASSRWLGPYEQYF
-	TRBV2	-	TRBJ1-1	TGTGCCAGCAGTCAAGTAGGCAGGAACACTGAAGCTTTCTTT	CASSQVGRNTEAFF
TRBD1	TRBV19	-	TRBJ1-2	TGTGCCACCGCGGGACAGGGGACAGGTGGCTACACCTTC	CATAGQGTGGYTF
-	TRBV2	-	TRBJ2-7	TGTGCCAGCAGGGGAGAGGTGTCCTACGAGCAGTACTTC	CASRGEVSYEQYF
TRBD1	TRBV30	few	TRBJ2-7	TGTGCCTGGAGTGTAATTGGACAGGGAACCTACGAGCAGTACTTC	CAWSVIGQGTYEQYF
-	TRBV9	few	TRBJ1-2	TGTGCCAGCAGTCAAGGGGATGGCTACACCTTC	CASSQGDGYTF
-	TRBV5-5	-	TRBJ1-1	TGTGCCAGCAGCTTGGGCGTCAGGAACACTGAAGCTTTCTTT	CASSLGVRNTEAFF
TRBD1	TRBV6-5	few	TRBJ2-1	TGTGCCAGCCTAGACCCAGGGGGTTCCTACAATGAGCAGTTCTTC	CASLDPGGSYNEQFF